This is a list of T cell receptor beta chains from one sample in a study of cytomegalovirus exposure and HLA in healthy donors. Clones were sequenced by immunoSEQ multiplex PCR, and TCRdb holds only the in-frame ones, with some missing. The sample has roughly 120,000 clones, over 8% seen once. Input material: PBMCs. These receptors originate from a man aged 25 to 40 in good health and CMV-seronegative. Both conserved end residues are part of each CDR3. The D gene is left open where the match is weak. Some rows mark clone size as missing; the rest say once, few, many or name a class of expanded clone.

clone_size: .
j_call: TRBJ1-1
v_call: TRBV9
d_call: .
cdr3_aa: CASSPYASDTEAFF
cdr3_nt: TGTGCCAGCAGCCCATACGCTAGCGACACTGAAGCTTTCTTT

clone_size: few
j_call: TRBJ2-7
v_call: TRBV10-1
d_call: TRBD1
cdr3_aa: CASSESGQGASEQYF
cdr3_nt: TGCGCCAGCAGTGAGTCTGGCCAGGGGGCGAGCGAGCAGTACTTC

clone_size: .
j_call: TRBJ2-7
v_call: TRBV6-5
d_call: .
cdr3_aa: CASSNERLSYEQYF
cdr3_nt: TGTGCCAGCAGTAACGAGAGACTAAGCTACGAGCAGTACTTC

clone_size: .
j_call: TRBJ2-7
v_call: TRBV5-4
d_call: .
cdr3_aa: CASSGRGSGTSYEQYF
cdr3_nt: TGTGCCAGCAGCGGGAGGGGGTCAGGAACCTCCTACGAGCAGTACTTC

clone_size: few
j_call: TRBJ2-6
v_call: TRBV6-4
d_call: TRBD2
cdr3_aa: CASSDSRGTSQSGANVLTF
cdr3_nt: TGTGCCAGCAGTGACTCGAGAGGGACTAGTCAGTCTGGGGCCAACGTCCTGACTTTC

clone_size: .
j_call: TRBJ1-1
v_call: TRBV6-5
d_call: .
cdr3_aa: CASRHPPNTEAFF
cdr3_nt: TGTGCCAGCAGACACCCACCGAACACTGAAGCTTTCTTT

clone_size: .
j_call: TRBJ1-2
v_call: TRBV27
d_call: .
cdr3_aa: CASSLTEGYGYTF
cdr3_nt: TGTGCCAGCAGTTTAACGGAGGGCTATGGCTACACCTTC

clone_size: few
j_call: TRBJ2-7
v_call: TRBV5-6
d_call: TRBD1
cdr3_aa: CASSSGTGRNEQYF
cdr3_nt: TGTGCCAGCAGCTCCGGGACAGGGAGGAACGAGCAGTACTTC

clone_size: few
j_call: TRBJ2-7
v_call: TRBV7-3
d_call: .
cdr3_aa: CASSLYRDHEQYF
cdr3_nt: TGTGCCAGCAGCTTATACAGGGATCACGAGCAGTACTTC

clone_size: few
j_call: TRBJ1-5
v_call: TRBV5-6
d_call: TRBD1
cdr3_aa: CASSSTGVSNQPQHF
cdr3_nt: TGTGCCAGCAGCTCTACAGGGGTTAGCAATCAGCCCCAGCATTTT

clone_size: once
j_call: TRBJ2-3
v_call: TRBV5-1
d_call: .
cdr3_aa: CASSLGENTDTQYF
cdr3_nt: TGCGCCAGCAGCTTGGGTGAGAACACAGATACGCAGTATTTT

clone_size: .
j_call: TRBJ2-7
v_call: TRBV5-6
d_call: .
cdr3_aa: CASSWGGAEVYEQYF
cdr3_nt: TGTGCCAGCAGCTGGGGGGGCGCAGAGGTTTACGAGCAGTACTTC

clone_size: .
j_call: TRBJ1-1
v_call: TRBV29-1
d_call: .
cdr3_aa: CSGTIGGEATEAFF
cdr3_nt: TGCAGCGGCACCATAGGGGGAGAGGCCACTGAAGCTTTCTTT

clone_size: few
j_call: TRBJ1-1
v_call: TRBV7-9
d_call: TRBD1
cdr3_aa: CASSAGTVTRNTEAFF
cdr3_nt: TGTGCCAGCAGCGCCGGGACAGTCACTAGGAACACTGAAGCTTTCTTT

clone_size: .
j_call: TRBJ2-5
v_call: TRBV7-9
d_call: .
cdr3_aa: CASSLSGQETQYF
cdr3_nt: TGTGCCAGCAGTCTTTCCGGCCAAGAGACCCAGTACTTC

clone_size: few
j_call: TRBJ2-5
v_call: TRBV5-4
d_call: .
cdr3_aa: CASSMPRGDETQYF
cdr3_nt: TGTGCCAGCAGCATGCCCCGGGGAGACGAGACCCAGTACTTC

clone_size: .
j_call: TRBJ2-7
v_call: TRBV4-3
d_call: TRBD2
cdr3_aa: CASRQGGGRDEQYF
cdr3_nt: TGCGCCAGCAGACAAGGCGGGGGGAGGGACGAGCAGTACTTC

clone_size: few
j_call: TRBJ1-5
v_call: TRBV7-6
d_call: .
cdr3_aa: CASSLRRDQPQHF
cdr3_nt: TGTGCCAGCAGCTTACGCAGGGATCAGCCCCAGCATTTT

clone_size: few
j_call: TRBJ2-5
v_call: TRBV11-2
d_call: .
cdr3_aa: CASSRTGGHQETQYF
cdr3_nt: TGTGCCAGCAGCCGGACGGGGGGCCACCAAGAGACCCAGTACTTC

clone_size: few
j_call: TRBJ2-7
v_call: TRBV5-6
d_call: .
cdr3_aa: CASSQSRTAVFRQYF
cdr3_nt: TGTGCCAGCAGCCAATCCCGGACAGCCGTCTTCAGGCAGTACTTC

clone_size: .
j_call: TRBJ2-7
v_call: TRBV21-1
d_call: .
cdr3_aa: CASSKERGRYEQYF
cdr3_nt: TGTGCCAGCAGCAAAGAAAGGGGCCGCTACGAGCAGTACTTC

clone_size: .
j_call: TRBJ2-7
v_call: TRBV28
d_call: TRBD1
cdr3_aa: CASSPGTGGSYEQYF
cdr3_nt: TGTGCCAGCAGCCCCGGGACAGGGGGCTCCTACGAGCAGTACTTC

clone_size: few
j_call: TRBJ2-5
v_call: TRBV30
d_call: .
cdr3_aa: CAWSVRSHQETQYF
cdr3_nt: TGTGCCTGGAGTGTGAGGTCTCACCAAGAGACCCAGTACTTC

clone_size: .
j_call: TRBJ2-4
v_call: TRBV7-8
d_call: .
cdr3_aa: CASSLTAKNIQYF
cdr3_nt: TGTGCCAGCAGCTTAACTGCCAAAAACATTCAGTACTTC

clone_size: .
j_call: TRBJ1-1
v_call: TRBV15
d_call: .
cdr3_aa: CATSPPNRPTEAFF
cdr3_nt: TGTGCCACCAGCCCCCCAAACAGGCCCACTGAAGCTTTCTTT

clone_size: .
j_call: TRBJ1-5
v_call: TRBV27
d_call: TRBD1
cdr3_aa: CASSLTGDAGNQPQHF
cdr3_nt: TGTGCCAGCAGTTTGACAGGGGACGCTGGCAATCAGCCCCAGCATTTT

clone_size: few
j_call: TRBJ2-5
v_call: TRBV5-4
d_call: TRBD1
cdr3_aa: CASSSRQGTRIETQYF
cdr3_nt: TGTGCCAGCAGCTCAAGACAGGGGACCCGAATAGAGACCCAGTACTTC

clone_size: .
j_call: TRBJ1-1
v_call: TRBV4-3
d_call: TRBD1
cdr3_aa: CASSHRTGGGTEAFF
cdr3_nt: TGCGCCAGCAGCCACCGGACAGGGGGAGGCACTGAAGCTTTCTTT

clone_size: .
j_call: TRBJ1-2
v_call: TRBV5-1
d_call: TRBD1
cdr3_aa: CASRRDRGNYGYTF
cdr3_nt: TGCGCCAGCAGACGGGACAGGGGAAACTATGGCTACACCTTC

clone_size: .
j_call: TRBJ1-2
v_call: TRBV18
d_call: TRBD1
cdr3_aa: CASSPLSTGESYGYTF
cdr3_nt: TGTGCCAGCTCACCTCTCTCGACAGGGGAATCTTATGGCTACACCTTC

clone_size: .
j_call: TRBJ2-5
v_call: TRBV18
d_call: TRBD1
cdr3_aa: CASSPQGARLGETQYF
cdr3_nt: TGTGCCAGCTCGCCACAGGGGGCGCGACTGGGAGAGACCCAGTACTTC

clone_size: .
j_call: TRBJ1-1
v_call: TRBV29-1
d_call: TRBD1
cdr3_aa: CSAHRGPTEAFF
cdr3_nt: TGCAGCGCCCACAGGGGGCCCACTGAAGCTTTCTTT

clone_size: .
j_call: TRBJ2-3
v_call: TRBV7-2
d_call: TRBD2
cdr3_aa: CASSLGLAGVTDRTDTQYF
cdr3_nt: TGTGCCAGCAGCTTGGGACTAGCGGGAGTTACAGACCGCACAGATACGCAGTATTTT

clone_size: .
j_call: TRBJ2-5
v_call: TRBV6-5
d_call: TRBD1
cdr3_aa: CASSAGTGRETQYF
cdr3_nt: TGTGCCAGCAGTGCCGGGACAGGGCGGGAGACCCAGTACTTC

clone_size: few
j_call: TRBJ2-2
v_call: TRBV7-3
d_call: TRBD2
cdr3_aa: CASSTIPSGRNTGELFF
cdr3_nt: TGTGCCAGCAGCACCATCCCTAGCGGGAGAAACACCGGGGAGCTGTTTTTT

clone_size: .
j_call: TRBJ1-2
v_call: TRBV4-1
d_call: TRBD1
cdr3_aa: CASSQQQGAPNGYTF
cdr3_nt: TGCGCCAGCAGCCAGCAACAGGGGGCTCCCAATGGCTACACCTTC

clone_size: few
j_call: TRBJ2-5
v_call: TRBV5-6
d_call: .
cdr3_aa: CASSFVGGGRETQYF
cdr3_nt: TGTGCCAGCAGCTTCGTTGGGGGGGGGCGAGAGACCCAGTACTTC

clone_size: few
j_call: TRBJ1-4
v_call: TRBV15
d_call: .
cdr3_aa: CAAGERARANEKLFF
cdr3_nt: TGTGCCGCCGGGGAGAGGGCAAGGGCTAATGAAAAACTGTTTTTT